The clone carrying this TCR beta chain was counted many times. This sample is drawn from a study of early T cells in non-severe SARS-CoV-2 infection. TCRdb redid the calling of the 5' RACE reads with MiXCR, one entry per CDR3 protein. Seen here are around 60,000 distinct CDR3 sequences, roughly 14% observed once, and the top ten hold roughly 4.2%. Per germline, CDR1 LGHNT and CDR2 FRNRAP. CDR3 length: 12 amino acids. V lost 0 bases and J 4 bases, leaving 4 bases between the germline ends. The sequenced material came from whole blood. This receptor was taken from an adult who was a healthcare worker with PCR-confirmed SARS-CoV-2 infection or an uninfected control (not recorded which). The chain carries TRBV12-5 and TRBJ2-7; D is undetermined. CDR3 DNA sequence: TGTGCTAGTGGTTTGGTACAATACGAGCAGTACTTC. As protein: CASGLVQYEQYF.